The rows below give T cell receptor beta chains drawn from one sample of a study of cytomegalovirus exposure and HLA in healthy donors. Generated by immunoSEQ multiplex PCR, the TCRdb table keeps only in-frame clones and is missing some. Among 100,000 to 150,000 clones listed, approximately 78% were seen once. Sequencing was carried out using PBMCs. These receptors all come from a woman aged 25 to 39 in good health and CMV-seronegative. Each CDR3 is given with its conserved first and last residue. The size of a clone is reported for some rows only, either as once, few or many, or as a class for expanded clones.

-	TRBV13	14	CASSLTGATDTQYF
-	TRBV7-6	16	CASSPGTSLSTDTQYF
-	TRBV6-5	16	CASSYSSGGPSYEQYF
-	TRBV6-1	13	CASSEAAVGGYTF
-	TRBV6-5	13	CASSYFPGETQYF
-	TRBV27	14	CASSGGTGWTEAFF
once	TRBV6-5	15	CASRESGLTVRGYTF
-	TRBV5-1	13	CASSLGSRSPLHF
-	TRBV5-4	16	CASSPRTSDDQETQYF
once	TRBV27	15	CASSSRTASTDTQYF
-	TRBV7-3	16	CASSLPGGSGNNEQFF
-	TRBV5-1	16	CASSLPGQGSGTEAFF
-	TRBV7-9	15	CASSLIRGAGNTIYF
-	TRBV19	16	CASSATGTFYTGELFF
-	TRBV25-1	14	CASSMGLSNYGYTF
-	TRBV6-5	16	CASSYSGQGGGNTIYF
-	TRBV30	12	CAWSVIREKLFF
-	TRBV29-1	16	CSVEDSPAGRGTEAFF
-	TRBV7-9	16	CASSLRLAGGQETQYF
-	TRBV30	13	CAWTRSGGYEQYF
few	TRBV28	15	CASSPTSGWNNEQFF
few	TRBV5-6	12	CASSSRLALQYF
few	TRBV19	14	CASSIGGSGTEAFF
-	TRBV19	19	CASPCPPLGAYSSYNEQFF
-	TRBV6-6	14	CASSPTQGPGGTFF
-	TRBV4-1	16	CASSQDAGFSYNEQFF
-	TRBV4-1	17	CASSQDTRQGPQETQYF
-	TRBV5-4	13	CASSSTGNYGYTF
-	TRBV7-8	15	CASSLGRTVAHGYTF
-	TRBV6-1	12	CASRTTGTEAFF
-	TRBV4-1	16	CASSQDNLRGLYGYTF
few	TRBV30	12	CAWSVRTYEQYF
-	TRBV5-1	15	CASSLSDRDDYGYTF
-	TRBV5-6	17	CASSLEGRGFYNSPLHF
-	TRBV5-1	15	CASSLIAGGHNEQFF
-	TRBV5-8	12	CASSVPLGGGIF
-	TRBV11-3	13	CASSSRSGGEQYF
-	TRBV2	16	CASIWDRVSLDYGYTF
-	TRBV29-1	16	CSVIGLAGSGANVLTF
-	TRBV4-1	16	CASSQAGQGKNYGYTF
once	TRBV19	14	CASSRRETDYGYTF
few	TRBV18	14	CASSRQGADNEQFF
-	TRBV5-1	14	CASSRGGPSAEQYF
-	TRBV2	15	CASSELGDNTGELFF
-	TRBV19	12	CASTTGNTEAFF
few	TRBV29-1	13	CSVRTGWGEKLFF
once	TRBV5-4	13	CASSFRNSYEQYF
few	TRBV5-1	14	CASRGVTGTDTQYF
few	TRBV7-8	15	CASSSGQGGNTEAFF
-	TRBV6-4	16	CASSDSAGGGNDEQFF